This T cell receptor (beta chain) emerged from a study of cytomegalovirus exposure and HLA in healthy donors. Notes on this clone: Its antigen is still unknown.

Amplification used 60 Vbeta primers and 13 Jbeta primers. Authors' methods: Unique TCR beta chains numbered around 80 million in a later analysis, with around 12 million shared. TCRdb keeps only in-frame clones here, not all; method: immunoSEQ multiplex PCR. V and J calls and clone size are as listed in that table; D and trimming were resolved from the DNA. The sample has about 190,000 clones, about 77% seen once. Trimming took 7 bases from V and 4 from J, leaving 20 bases between them. CDR3 size: 15 residues. The germline CDR1 and CDR2 sequences are MNHEY and SMNVEV (reference sequence). Whole-study findings and limits: Both high specificity and high sensitivity reportedly marked the classifier's diagnosis of cytomegalovirus status. In most subjects, TCR beta sequences reportedly gave accurate predictions of HLA-A and HLA-B alleles.

The rearrangement uses TRBV27 and TRBJ2-7, with D perhaps TRBD2 (7 bases). Specimen: PBMCs. The TCR sequence derives from a man younger than 45 in good health and CMV-seropositive. CDR3 nucleotides: TGTGCCAGCAAAGGGGGGGTAGGGCTAGGGTACGAGCAGTACTTC. This gives the protein CASKGGVGLGYEQYF.